This entry concerns a single T cell receptor beta chain. The sample originates from a study of cytomegalovirus exposure and HLA in healthy donors. Germline loops: CDR1 MDHEN, CDR2 SYDVKM. There are 12 residues in the CDR3. Between the trimmed V and J ends, which lost 3 bases and 2 bases, there was a span of 3 bases. Vbeta (60) and Jbeta (13) primers were used in the PCR. TCRdb's copy holds only in-frame clones and misses some; the assay was immunoSEQ multiplex PCR. The repertoire holds 75,000 to 90,000 clones, with under 85% as singletons. The V gene is TRBV28, the J gene TRBJ2-3; D not certain. The sequence derives from a woman aged 40 to 55 in good health and CMV-seropositive. The sequencing sample was made of PBMCs. This CDR3 reads CASSFITDTQYF. The CDR3 DNA follows: TGTGCCAGCAGTTTCATCACAGATACGCAGTATTTT.